The 22 T cell receptor beta chains listed next were all sequenced from one sample in a study of vaccination and CD4 T cells after COVID-19. Sequencing of DNA taken from cultured CD4+ T cells relied on the Oncomine TCR Beta short-read assay. TCRdb fed the PCR reads into MiXCR, producing one record per CDR3 protein. The profile shows around 25,000 distinct CDR3 sequences, approximately 50% of them singletons. Their recognized antigens are unknown. Treatment of the sample: roughly 11-day PBMC culture with coronavirus spike peptide pools or control peptides (ViraFEST assay). Sequencing was done on a sample of CD4+ T cells from blood, cultured in vitro. The receptors shown here come from a human donor who had recovered from COVID-19.

The J gene is TRBJ1-2, the V gene TRBV7-9; D uncertain. CDR1 is SEHNR, CDR2 FQNEAQ, per germline (reference sequence). The CDR3 covers 11 residues. V was pared by 5 bases and J by 8 bases, with 9 bases between. The DNA of the CDR3 is TGTGCCAGCAGCAGCAGTCGGGGCTACACCTTC. This sequence encodes CASSSSRGYTF.

This clonotype was observed a few times. The chain uses TRBV7-2 and TRBJ1-2; weak D call: TRBD1 (5 bases). The V gene lost 5 bases and the J gene lost 8 bases, with 18 bases spanning the gap. The CDR3 runs 14 residues. Germline V CDR1 and CDR2: SGHTA, FQGNSA. The DNA of the CDR3 is TGTGCCAGCAGCCCCGGTCCAGGGATATACGGCTACACCTTC. Translating gives CASSPGPGIYGYTF.

The gene calls are TRBV2 and TRBJ2-4; no definite D call. Trimming stripped 2 bases from V and 1 base from J, with 9 bases between. The V gene's germline CDR1 is SNHLY and CDR2 FYNNEI. The CDR3 has 15 residues. The DNA of the CDR3 is TGTGCCAGCAGTGAAAGGCAGTTGGCCAAAAACATTCAGTACTTC. Translating it yields CASSERQLAKNIQYF.

This chain links TRBV28 with TRBJ1-2; D remains unclear. CDR3 size: 13 residues. Trimming removed 3 bases at V and 8 bases at J, with 13 bases between. Germline V gives CDR1 MDHEN, CDR2 SYDVKM. CDR3 loop: CASSLRTDWGYTF. The CDR3 bases are TGTGCCAGCAGTTTGAGGACGGACTGGGGCTACACCTTC.

The chain recombines TRBV24-1 with TRBJ2-1; 9 bases line up with TRBD1. Germline V gene sequence: CDR1 KGHDR, CDR2 SFDVKD. After removal of 2 bases from V and 0 bases from J, the junction contained 1 base not matched to a gene. The CDR3 totals 16 residues. The CDR3 here is CATSDSGQGSYNEQFF. The CDR3 nucleotides are TGTGCCACCAGTGATTCGGGACAGGGCTCCTACAATGAGCAGTTCTTC.

The J gene is TRBJ1-4, the V gene TRBV28, with D hard to call. Germline V lookup: CDR1 MDHEN, CDR2 SYDVKM. Between the trimmed V and J ends, which lost 6 bases and 2 bases, there was a span of 10 bases. The CDR3 has 14 amino acids. This chain's CDR3 is CASREGGTNEKLFF. CDR3 sequence (DNA): TGTGCCAGCAGAGAGGGTGGCACTAATGAAAAACTGTTTTTT.

The chain recombines TRBV5-8 with TRBJ1-2, with D possibly being TRBD1 (5 bases). Between the trimmed V and J ends, which lost 4 bases and 3 bases, there was a span of 10 bases. The CDR3 runs to 13 residues. The germline V gene has CDR1 SGHTS and CDR2 YDEGEE. The CDR3 nucleotides are TGTGCCAGCAGCCACGACAGTGACTATGGCTACACCTTC. Protein sequence: CASSHDSDYGYTF.

The chain has TRBV5-4 and TRBJ1-6; 7 nucleotides line up with TRBD1. CDR3 length equals 14 residues. In germline, CDR1 is SGHNT, CDR2 YYREEE (reference sequence). V shed 6 bases, J shed 6 bases, and the junction held 6 bases outside the gene matches. CDR3: CASTPQGSNSPLHF. The CDR3 DNA sequence: TGTGCCAGCACCCCACAGGGGAGTAATTCACCCCTCCACTTT.

The rearrangement uses TRBV28 and TRBJ1-2, with D perhaps matching TRBD1 (5 bases). CDR1 is MDHEN and CDR2 is SYDVKM in the germline V gene. The germline V and J ends were trimmed by 7 bases and 8 bases, with 20 bases remaining between them. The CDR3 totals 14 residues. In nucleotides, the CDR3 is TGTGCCAGCACCCCACACGGGGCTGCGAGGGGCTACACCTTC. Translating gives CASTPHGAARGYTF.

The chain joins TRBV20-1 to TRBJ1-2; 11 bases line up with TRBD1. Looked up from germline, CDR1 is DFQATT and CDR2 is SNEGSKA (reference sequence). Trimming at V came to 5 bases and at J to 4 bases, leaving 12 bases not matched to a gene. The CDR3 extends over 16 amino acids. CDR3 region: CSARSGTGGRGYGYTF. CDR3 nucleotide sequence: TGCAGTGCTCGTTCCGGGACAGGGGGTCGCGGCTATGGCTACACCTTC.

About this clonotype: Mismatch with germline at one junction end may stem from a read error. The CDR3 region has the DNA TGCGGTGCTAGAGTCCCCCCCGAGGGGGACACTGAAGCTTTCTTT. Translation gives CGARVPPEGDTEAFF. The gene calls are TRBV20-1 and TRBJ1-1; D is perhaps TRBD1 (6 bases). From germline, CDR1 is DFQATT and CDR2 SNEGSKA (reference sequence). The CDR3 is 15 amino acids.

This chain's CDR3 is CATSRDSRGTLYGYTF. The DNA for the CDR3 is TGTGCCACCAGCAGAGATTCGAGGGGCACGCTCTATGGCTACACCTTC. J is TRBJ1-2 and V is TRBV15; D is perhaps TRBD1 (5 bases). Germline assignment: CDR1 LNHNV and CDR2 YYDKDF (reference sequence). The CDR3 runs to 16 residues. V was trimmed by 0 bases and J by 4 bases, leaving 15 bases between them.

A few counts support this clonotype. The CDR3 here is CASSPQVNSPLHF. CDR3 in DNA: TGTGCCAGCAGTCCTCAGGTGAATTCACCCCTCCACTTT. The rearrangement joins TRBV12-3 or TRBV12-4 to TRBJ1-6; D gene uncertain. CDR3 length: 13 amino acids. Trimming removed 5 bases at V and 7 bases at J, with 9 bases between.

The chain recombines TRBV11-3 with TRBJ2-7; TRBD1 agrees at 10 bases. V lost 5 bases to trimming and J lost 6 bases; unmatched junction nucleotides: 10. The CDR3 spans 15 residues. Per germline, CDR1 SGHNT and CDR2 YENEEA. CDR3 in amino acids: CASSITGTGDSEQYF. CDR3 nucleotide sequence: TGTGCCAGCAGCATCACCGGGACAGGGGACTCCGAGCAGTACTTC.

The gene calls are TRBV27 and TRBJ2-3; unclear D gene. Germline-derived CDR1 and CDR2 are MNHEY and SMNVEV (reference sequence). V was trimmed by 3 bases and J by 6 bases, leaving 13 bases between them. This CDR3 comprises 14 residues. CDR3 in amino acids: CASSFSGSRDTQYF. The DNA for the CDR3 is TGTGCCAGCAGTTTCTCAGGTTCTCGGGATACGCAGTATTTT.

This sequence joins TRBV6-5 and TRBJ2-7; D gene ambiguous. The CDR3 runs to 13 residues. Per germline, CDR1 MNHEY and CDR2 SVGAGI. Trimming took 2 bases from V and 2 from J, leaving 7 bases between them. The CDR3 is CASSYEDTYEQYF. CDR3 nucleotides: TGTGCCAGCAGTTACGAGGATACCTACGAGCAGTACTTC.

The genes are TRBV19 and TRBJ2-2; 7 bases fit TRBD2. V lost 5 bases to trimming and J lost 1 base; unmatched junction nucleotides: 13. The CDR3 covers 18 residues. Germline V gene lookup returns CDR1 LNHDA and CDR2 SQIVND (reference sequence). The CDR3 DNA sequence: TGTGCCAGTAGTTTCCTGGGGACCCGCGGGGGGAACACCGGGGAGCTGTTTTTT. This gives the protein CASSFLGTRGGNTGELFF.

This clonotype has a handful of counts. V gene TRBV7-4 combines with J gene TRBJ1-5; 8 bases map to TRBD1. The CDR3 has 15 amino acids. Germline V gene data show CDR1 as SGHVT and CDR2 as SQSDAQ. The V segment lost 3 bases and the J segment 0 bases; nucleotides outside the gene matches: 1. The CDR3 sequence: CASSLGQDSNQPQHF. CDR3 DNA: TGTGCCAGCAGCTTGGGACAGGATAGCAATCAGCCCCAGCATTTT.

This clonotype has only a few counts. The J gene is TRBJ1-4, the V gene TRBV12-3 or TRBV12-4; 7 bases are shared with TRBD1. V gave up 5 bases and J gave up 7 bases; unmatched junction bases: 4. The CDR3 runs to 13 residues. The CDR3 is CASSTGAFEKLFF. The CDR3 DNA is TGTGCCAGCAGTACAGGGGCTTTTGAAAAACTGTTTTTT.

This chain uses TRBV5-8 with TRBJ2-7; D perhaps matches TRBD2 (7 bases). Germline V gene lookup returns CDR1 SGHTS and CDR2 YDEGEE. Trimming took 2 bases from V and 0 from J, leaving 15 bases between them. The CDR3 loop spans 16 amino acids. In DNA form, the CDR3 reads TGTGCCAGCAGCTTTTTAGGAGGGGGGGCCTCCTACGAGCAGTACTTC. Translated: CASSFLGGGASYEQYF.

Concerning this clonotype: The junction does not match germline at one end; this may be a read error. The chain recombines TRBV4-2 with TRBJ1-1; TRBD1 matches at 10 bases. CDR1 LGHNA and CDR2 YNFKEQ come from the germline V gene. The CDR3 spans 17 residues. The CDR3 loop reads CASSQDVTGGMNTVAFF. CDR3 bases: TGTGCCAGCAGCCAAGATGTGACAGGGGGCATGAACACTGTAGCTTTCTTT.

This chain uses TRBV6-2 or TRBV6-3 with TRBJ2-1; 10 nucleotides agree with TRBD2. Losses at the gene ends were 0 bases for V and 7 bases for J; bases not matched to a gene: 9. In germline, CDR1 is MNHEY, CDR2 SVGEGT. The CDR3 spans 17 residues. CDR3 in DNA: TGTGCCAGCAGTTACTCAAGCCTAGCGGGAGTAAGGAATGAGCAGTTCTTC. It specifies CASSYSSLAGVRNEQFF.